This TCR beta chain was sequenced in a study of blood T cell repertoires in COVID-19. Study information: Both acute and convalescent COVID-19 samples were obtained from the United States, Italy and Spain. Sources were T cells, B-cell-depleted T cells, or PBMCs; the material itself was cDNA or gDNA.

Trimming shortened V by 0 bases and J by 3 bases, and 6 bases separated the two germline ends. The CDR3 has 13 residues. From germline, CDR1 is LNHNV and CDR2 YYDKDF (reference sequence). Authors' analysis steps: Using reference gene primer amplification, nucleated cell counts were estimated. Libraries were prepared by immunoSEQ multiplex PCR; TCRdb keeps only in-frame clonotypes and omits some of them. Clone size and V and J calls were adopted from that table, with D and trimming inferred from the DNA. The sample lists roughly 120,000 clones; over 60% were seen once. The source is a human donor in a cohort sampled during active COVID-19. The rearrangement links TRBV15 to TRBJ2-7; D unresolved. The source material was peripheral blood. For the CDR3, the DNA is TGTGCCACCAGCAGAGATAAAAACTACGAGCAGTACTTC. Amino acid sequence: CATSRDKNYEQYF.